These T cell receptor beta chains were read from a single sample in a study of blood T cell repertoires in COVID-19. Libraries were prepared by immunoSEQ multiplex PCR; TCRdb keeps only in-frame clonotypes and omits some of them. The data show tens of thousands of clones, more than 60% seen once. Sequencing was performed on peripheral blood. These receptor sequences come from a woman aged 70-85 years with acute or convalescent COVID-19. Both conserved end residues are part of each CDR3. D genes are given only for firm matches. Clone size is given for some rows only: seen once, a few or many times, or a class if the clone is expanded.

D,V,size,J,CDR3,DNA
.,TRBV29-1,.,TRBJ2-7,CSGGQSYEQYF,TGCAGCGGTGGCCAGTCCTACGAGCAGTACTTC
.,TRBV3-1/TRBV3-2,.,TRBJ1-2,CASSQRGGNGYTF,TGTGCCAGCAGCCAACGGGGGGGGAACGGCTACACCTTC
.,TRBV19,.,TRBJ1-2,CASSISPIQRRQERNYGYTF,TGTGCCAGTAGTATATCTCCGATACAACGGAGACAGGAAAGGAACTATGGCTACACCTTC
TRBD1,TRBV10-3,.,TRBJ1-1,CATQDTTGRYTEAFF,TGTGCCACCCAGGATACGACAGGGCGCTACACTGAAGCTTTCTTT
.,TRBV7-2,.,TRBJ2-1,CADEPGVSSYNEQFF,TGTGCCGACGAACCGGGGGTTAGCTCCTACAATGAGCAGTTCTTC
.,TRBV19,once,TRBJ2-2,CATGQTTNTGELFF,TGTGCCACCGGACAGACGACGAACACCGGGGAGCTGTTTTTT
.,TRBV5-1,.,TRBJ1-1,CASSLMSSNTEAFF,TGCGCCAGCAGCCTGATGTCCAGTAACACTGAAGCTTTCTTT
.,TRBV10-3,.,TRBJ2-3,CATEPRRGTDTQYF,TGTGCCACCGAACCGAGGAGGGGCACAGATACGCAGTATTTT
.,TRBV3-1/TRBV3-2,.,TRBJ1-1,CASSQGARGAFF,TGTGCCAGCAGCCAAGGGGCCCGGGGGGCCTTCTTT
.,TRBV30,.,TRBJ2-3,CAWSGGETDTQYF,TGTGCCTGGAGCGGCGGGGAAACAGATACGCAGTATTTT
TRBD1,TRBV7-3,.,TRBJ2-2,CASSFGTGGTGELFF,TGTGCCAGCAGCTTTGGGACAGGGGGGACCGGGGAGCTGTTTTTT
.,TRBV2,.,TRBJ1-6,CASSGDAGSPLHF,TGTGCCAGCAGCGGGGACGCGGGGTCACCCCTCCACTTT
.,TRBV13,many,TRBJ1-2,CASSDTRANYGYTF,TGTGCCAGCAGCGACACCAGGGCTAACTATGGCTACACCTTC
TRBD1,TRBV4-2,once,TRBJ2-2,CASSQAGTGGTAGELFF,TGTGCCAGCAGCCAAGCAGGGACAGGGGGCACGGCCGGGGAGCTGTTTTTT
.,TRBV6-2/TRBV6-3,few,TRBJ2-6,CASSYDLARAISSGANVLTF,TGTGCCAGCAGTTACGATTTGGCCAGGGCGATCTCTTCTGGGGCCAACGTCCTGACTTTC
TRBD1,TRBV5-1,few,TRBJ1-3,CASSGQGAGSGNTIYF,TGCGCCAGCAGCGGACAGGGGGCCGGGTCTGGAAACACCATATATTTT
TRBD2,TRBV28,.,TRBJ2-6,CASSLRGAGANVLTF,TGTGCCAGCAGTTTACGGGGGGCTGGGGCCAACGTCCTGACTTTC
.,TRBV9,.,TRBJ1-6,CASSVDPRGSYNSPLHF,TGTGCCAGCAGCGTAGATCCCCGCGGGTCCTATAATTCACCCCTCCACTTT
.,TRBV19,once,TRBJ1-1,CASGEGLNTEAFF,TGTGCCAGCGGGGAGGGGCTCAACACTGAAGCTTTCTTT
TRBD2,TRBV9,.,TRBJ2-3,CASSSQRGGTDTQYF,TGTGCCAGCAGCTCCCAGCGGGGTGGCACAGATACGCAGTATTTT
.,TRBV7-2,.,TRBJ2-1,CASSFVAGLGENEQFF,TGTGCCAGCAGCTTCGTCGCGGGACTCGGAGAGAATGAGCAGTTCTTC
.,TRBV11-3,.,TRBJ2-1,CASSSGAGHEQFF,TGTGCCAGCAGCTCTGGGGCAGGCCATGAGCAGTTCTTC
TRBD2,TRBV29-1,.,TRBJ2-7,CSVVVLGSGVSYEQYF,TGCAGCGTTGTCGTCTTGGGTAGCGGGGTATCCTACGAGCAGTACTTC
TRBD1,TRBV5-4,few,TRBJ2-7,CASSTYGQGYEQYF,TGTGCCAGCAGCACCTATGGACAGGGCTACGAGCAGTACTTC
.,TRBV5-8,.,TRBJ1-2,CASSFPRTSTTF,TGTGCCAGCAGCTTTCCCCGGACTTCGACTACCTTC
TRBD1,TRBV29-1,.,TRBJ1-1,CSVNNPTGRNTEAFF,TGCAGCGTCAATAATCCGACAGGGCGGAACACTGAAGCTTTCTTT
TRBD1,TRBV5-4,.,TRBJ1-1,CASSLGRDRGAEAFF,TGTGCCAGCAGCTTGGGTCGGGACAGGGGCGCTGAAGCTTTCTTT
.,TRBV5-1,.,TRBJ2-2,CASSPPEAQGRISGELFF,TGCGCCAGCAGCCCCCCCGAGGCCCAGGGGAGAATCTCCGGGGAGCTGTTTTTT
.,TRBV18,.,TRBJ1-1,CASSPRGEGVAEAFF,TGTGCCAGCTCACCTCGGGGGGAGGGAGTGGCTGAAGCTTTCTTT
.,TRBV4-1,.,TRBJ1-5,CASSQDGGANQPQHF,TGCGCCAGCAGCCAAGATGGGGGGGCTAATCAGCCCCAGCATTTT
.,TRBV5-6,few,TRBJ2-7,CASSAIIALNGGEQYF,TGTGCCAGCAGCGCGATAATTGCCTTAAACGGGGGCGAGCAGTACTTC
.,TRBV6-5,.,TRBJ1-6,CASSYRGGSNSPLHF,TGTGCCAGCAGTTATCGGGGGGGCAGTAATTCACCCCTCCACTTT
.,TRBV6-1,.,TRBJ1-2,CASSEPKGLYGYTF,TGTGCCAGCAGTGAACCCAAGGGGCTCTATGGCTACACCTTC
.,TRBV5-1,.,TRBJ2-3,CASSYTTSTDTQYF,TGCGCCAGCAGCTACACAACCAGCACAGATACGCAGTATTTT
.,TRBV5-4,.,TRBJ1-2,CASSQAQGSGVGYTF,TGTGCCAGCAGCCAAGCCCAAGGTTCAGGGGTTGGCTACACCTTC